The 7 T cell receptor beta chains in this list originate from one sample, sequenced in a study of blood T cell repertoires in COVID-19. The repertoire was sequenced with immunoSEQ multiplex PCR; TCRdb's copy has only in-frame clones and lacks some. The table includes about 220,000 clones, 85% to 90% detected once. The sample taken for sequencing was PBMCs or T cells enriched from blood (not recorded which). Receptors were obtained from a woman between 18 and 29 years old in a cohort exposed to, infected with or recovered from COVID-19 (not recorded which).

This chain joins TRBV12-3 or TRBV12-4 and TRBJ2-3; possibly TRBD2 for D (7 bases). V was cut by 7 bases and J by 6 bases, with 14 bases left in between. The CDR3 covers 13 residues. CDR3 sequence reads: CASTEGGGDTQYF. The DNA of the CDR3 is TGTGCCAGCACGGAAGGCGGGGGCGATACGCAGTATTTT.

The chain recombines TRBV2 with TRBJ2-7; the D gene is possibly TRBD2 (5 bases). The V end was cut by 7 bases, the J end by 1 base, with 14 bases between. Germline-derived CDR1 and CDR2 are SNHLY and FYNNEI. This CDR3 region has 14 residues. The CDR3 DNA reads TGTGCCAGCAAAGGACTTCAAGGGTCCTACGAGCAGTACTTC. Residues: CASKGLQGSYEQYF.

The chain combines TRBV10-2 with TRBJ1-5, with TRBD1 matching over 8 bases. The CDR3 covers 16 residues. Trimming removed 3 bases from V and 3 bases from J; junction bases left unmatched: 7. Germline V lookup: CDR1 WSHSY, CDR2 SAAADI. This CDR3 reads CASSDRGQGYNQPQHF. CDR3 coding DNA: TGCGCCAGCAGTGATAGAGGACAGGGCTACAATCAGCCCCAGCATTTT.

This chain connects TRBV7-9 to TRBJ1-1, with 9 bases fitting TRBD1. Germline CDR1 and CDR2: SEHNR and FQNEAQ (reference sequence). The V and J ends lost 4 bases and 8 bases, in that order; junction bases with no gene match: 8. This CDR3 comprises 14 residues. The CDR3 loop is CASSWIQGATEAFF. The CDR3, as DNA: TGTGCCAGCAGCTGGATACAGGGGGCTACGGAAGCTTTCTTT.

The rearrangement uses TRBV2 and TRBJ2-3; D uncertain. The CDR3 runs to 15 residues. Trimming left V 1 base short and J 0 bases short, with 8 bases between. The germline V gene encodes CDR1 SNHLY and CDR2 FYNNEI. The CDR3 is CASSEGILSTDTQYF. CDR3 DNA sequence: TGTGCCAGCAGTGAAGGTATCCTGAGCACAGATACGCAGTATTTT. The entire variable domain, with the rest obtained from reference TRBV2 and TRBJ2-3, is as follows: EPEVTQTPSHQVTQMGQEVILRCVPISNHLYFYWYRQILGQKVEFLVSFYNNEISEKSEIFDDQFSVERPDGSNFTLKIRSTKLEDSAMYFCASSEGILSTDTQYFGPGTRLTVL.

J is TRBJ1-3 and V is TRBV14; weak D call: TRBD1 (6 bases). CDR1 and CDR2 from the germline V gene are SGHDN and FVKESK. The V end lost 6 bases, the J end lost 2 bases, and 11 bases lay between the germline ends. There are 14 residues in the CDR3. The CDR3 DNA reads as TGTGCCAGCAGTCTAGGGGGAGCTGGAAACACCATATATTTT. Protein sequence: CASSLGGAGNTIYF.

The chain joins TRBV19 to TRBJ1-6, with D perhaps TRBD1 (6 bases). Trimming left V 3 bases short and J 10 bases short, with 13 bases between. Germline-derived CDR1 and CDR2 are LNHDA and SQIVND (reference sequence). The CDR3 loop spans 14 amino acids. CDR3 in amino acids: CASSIGQGKSPLHF. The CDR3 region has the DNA TGTGCCAGTAGTATCGGGCAGGGGAAGTCACCCCTCCACTTT. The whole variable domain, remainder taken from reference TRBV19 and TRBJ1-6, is DGGITQSPKYLFRKEGQNVTLSCEQNLNHDAMYWYRQDPGQGLRLIYYSQIVNDFQKGDIAEGYSVSREKKESFPLTVTSAQKNPTAFYLCASSIGQGKSPLHFGNGTRLTVT.